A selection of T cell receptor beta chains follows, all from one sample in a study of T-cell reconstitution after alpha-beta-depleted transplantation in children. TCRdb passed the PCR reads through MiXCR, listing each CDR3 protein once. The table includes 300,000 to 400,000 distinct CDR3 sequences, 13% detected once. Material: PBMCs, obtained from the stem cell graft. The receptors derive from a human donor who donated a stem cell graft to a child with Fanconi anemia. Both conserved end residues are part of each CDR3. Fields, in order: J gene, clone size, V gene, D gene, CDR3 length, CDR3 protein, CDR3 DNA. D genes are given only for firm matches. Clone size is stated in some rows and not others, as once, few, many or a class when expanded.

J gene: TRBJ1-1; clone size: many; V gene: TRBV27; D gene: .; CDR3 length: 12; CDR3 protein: CASSRGNTEAFF; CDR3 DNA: TGTGCCAGCAGCCGGGGAAACACTGAAGCTTTCTTT
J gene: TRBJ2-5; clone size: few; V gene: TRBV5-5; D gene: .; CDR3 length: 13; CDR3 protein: CASSSQVQETQYF; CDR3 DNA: TGTGCCAGCAGCAGCCAGGTACAAGAGACCCAGTACTTC
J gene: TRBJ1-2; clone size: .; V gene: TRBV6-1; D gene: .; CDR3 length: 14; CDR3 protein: CASSGSWTSRGYTF; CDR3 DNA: TGTGCCAGCAGTGGTTCCTGGACATCTCGGGGCTACACCTTC
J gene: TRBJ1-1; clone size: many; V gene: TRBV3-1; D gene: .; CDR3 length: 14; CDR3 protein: CASSQGERGTEAFF; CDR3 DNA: TGTGCCAGCAGCCAGGGGGAAAGAGGAACTGAAGCTTTCTTT
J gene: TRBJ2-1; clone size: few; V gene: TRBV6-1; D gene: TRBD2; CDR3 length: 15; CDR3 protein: CASSTLAGGQGEQFF; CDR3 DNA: TGTGCCAGCAGCACTCTAGCGGGGGGGCAGGGTGAGCAGTTCTTC
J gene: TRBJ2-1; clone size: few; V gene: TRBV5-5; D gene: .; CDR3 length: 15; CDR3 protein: CASSLAPDSYNEQFF; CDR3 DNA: TGTGCCAGCAGCTTGGCCCCGGACAGCTACAATGAGCAGTTCTTC
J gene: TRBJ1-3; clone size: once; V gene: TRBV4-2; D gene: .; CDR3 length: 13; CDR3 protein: CASSQLRGNTIYF; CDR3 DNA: TGTGCCAGCAGCCAACTTAGGGGAAACACCATATATTTT
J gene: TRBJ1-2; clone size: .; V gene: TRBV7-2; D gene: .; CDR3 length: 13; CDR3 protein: CASSFTSGYGYTF; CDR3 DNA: TGTGCCAGCAGCTTTACTTCAGGCTATGGCTACACCTTC
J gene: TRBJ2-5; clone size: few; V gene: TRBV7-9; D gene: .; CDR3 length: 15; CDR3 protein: CASSSVLDFQETQYF; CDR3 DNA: TGTGCCAGCAGCTCCGTCTTGGACTTCCAAGAGACCCAGTACTTC
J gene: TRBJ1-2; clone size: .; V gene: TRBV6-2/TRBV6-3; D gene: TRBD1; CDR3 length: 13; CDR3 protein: CASRSGTDYGYTF; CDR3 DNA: TGTGCCAGCCGCTCCGGGACAGACTATGGCTACACCTTC
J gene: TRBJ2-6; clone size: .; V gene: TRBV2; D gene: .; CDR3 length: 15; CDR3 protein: CASSATGGGANVLTF; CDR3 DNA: TGTGCCAGCAGCGCCACCGGAGGTGGGGCCAACGTCCTGACTTTC
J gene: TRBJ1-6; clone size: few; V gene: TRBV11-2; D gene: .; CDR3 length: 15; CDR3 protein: CASSLTRRVESPLHF; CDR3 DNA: TGTGCCAGCAGCCTAACCAGGAGGGTGGAATCACCCCTCCACTTT
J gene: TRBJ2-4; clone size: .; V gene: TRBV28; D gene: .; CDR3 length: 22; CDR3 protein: CASSSTGGGNFARKLAKNIQYF; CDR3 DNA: TGTGCCAGCAGTTCGACAGGCGGCGGCAATTTCGCGCGTAAATTAGCCAAAAACATTCAGTACTTC
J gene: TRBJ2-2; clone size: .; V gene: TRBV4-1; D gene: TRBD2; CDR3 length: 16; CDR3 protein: CASSQVAGENTGELFF; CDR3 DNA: TGCGCCAGCAGCCAAGTAGCGGGGGAGAACACCGGGGAGCTGTTTTTT
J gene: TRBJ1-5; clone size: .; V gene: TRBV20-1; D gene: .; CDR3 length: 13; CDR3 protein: CSASGTGQQPQHF; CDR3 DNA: TGCAGTGCTAGCGGAACAGGGCAGCAGCCCCAGCATTTT
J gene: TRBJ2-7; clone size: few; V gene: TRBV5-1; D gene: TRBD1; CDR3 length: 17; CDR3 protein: CASSLRGGQGAPYEQYF; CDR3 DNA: TGCGCCAGCAGCTTGAGGGGCGGGCAGGGGGCCCCCTACGAGCAGTACTTC
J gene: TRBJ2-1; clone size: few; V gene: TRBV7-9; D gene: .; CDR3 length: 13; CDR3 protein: CASSSHLGNEQFF; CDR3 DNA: TGTGCCAGCAGCTCCCACCTGGGCAATGAGCAGTTCTTC
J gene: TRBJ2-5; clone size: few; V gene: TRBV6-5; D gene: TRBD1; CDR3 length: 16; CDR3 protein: CASSYSTGTGQETQYF; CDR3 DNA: TGTGCCAGCAGTTACTCCACCGGGACAGGACAAGAGACCCAGTACTTC
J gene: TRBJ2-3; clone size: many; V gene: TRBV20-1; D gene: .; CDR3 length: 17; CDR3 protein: CSASGSISGTDTDTQYF; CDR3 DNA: TGCAGTGCTAGCGGATCAATCTCCGGGACCGACACAGATACGCAGTATTTT
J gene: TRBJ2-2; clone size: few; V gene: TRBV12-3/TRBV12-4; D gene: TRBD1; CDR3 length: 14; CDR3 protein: CASGDREGSGELFF; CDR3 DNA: TGTGCCAGTGGGGACAGGGAAGGGTCCGGGGAGCTGTTTTTT
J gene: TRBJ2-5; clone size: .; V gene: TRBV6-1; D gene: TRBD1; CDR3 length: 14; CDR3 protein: CASFLSGTEETQYF; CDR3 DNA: TGTGCCAGCTTCCTCTCCGGGACAGAAGAGACCCAGTACTTC
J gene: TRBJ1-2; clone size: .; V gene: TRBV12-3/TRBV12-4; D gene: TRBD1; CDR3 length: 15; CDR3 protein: CASSAGDRPNYGYTF; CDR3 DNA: TGTGCCAGCAGTGCCGGGGACAGACCTAACTATGGCTACACCTTC
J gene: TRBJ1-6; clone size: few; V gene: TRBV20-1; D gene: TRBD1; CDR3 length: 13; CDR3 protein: CSATTGNNSPLHF; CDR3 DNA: TGCAGTGCTACGACAGGGAATAATTCACCCCTCCACTTT
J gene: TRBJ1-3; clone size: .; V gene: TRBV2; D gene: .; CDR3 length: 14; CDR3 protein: CASSSNRAGNTIYF; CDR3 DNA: TGTGCCAGCAGTTCTAACAGGGCTGGAAACACCATATATTTT
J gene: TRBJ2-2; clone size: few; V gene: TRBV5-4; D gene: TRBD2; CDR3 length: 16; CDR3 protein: CASSSRTSGAGGELFF; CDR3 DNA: TGTGCCAGCAGCTCCCGGACTAGCGGGGCCGGGGGGGAGCTGTTTTTT
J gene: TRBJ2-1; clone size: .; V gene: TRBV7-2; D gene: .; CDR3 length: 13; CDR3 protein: CASSFSEGNEQFF; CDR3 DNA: TGTGCCAGCAGCTTCTCGGAGGGCAATGAGCAGTTCTTC
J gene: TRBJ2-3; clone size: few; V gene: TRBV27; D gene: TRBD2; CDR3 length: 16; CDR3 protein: CASSPPSGGFGDTQYF; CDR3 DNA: TGTGCCAGCAGTCCCCCTAGCGGGGGGTTTGGAGATACGCAGTATTTT
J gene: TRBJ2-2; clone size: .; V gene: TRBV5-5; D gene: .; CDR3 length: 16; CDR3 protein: CASSFLGASNTGELFF; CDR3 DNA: TGTGCCAGCAGCTTTTTGGGGGCCTCGAACACCGGGGAGCTGTTTTTT
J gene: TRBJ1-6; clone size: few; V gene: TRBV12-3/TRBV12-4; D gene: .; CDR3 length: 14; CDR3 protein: CASSFQGSYSPLHF; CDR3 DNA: TGTGCCAGCAGTTTCCAGGGCTCTTACTCACCCCTCCACTTT
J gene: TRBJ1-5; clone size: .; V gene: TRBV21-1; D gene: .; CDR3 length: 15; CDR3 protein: CASSKEGQGSQPQHF; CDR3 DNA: TGTGCCAGCAGCAAAGAGGGACAGGGGAGTCAGCCCCAGCATTTT
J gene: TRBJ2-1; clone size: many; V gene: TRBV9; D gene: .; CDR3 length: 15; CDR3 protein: CASSADGSSYNEQFF; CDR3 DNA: TGTGCCAGCAGCGCCGACGGGAGCTCCTACAATGAGCAGTTCTTC
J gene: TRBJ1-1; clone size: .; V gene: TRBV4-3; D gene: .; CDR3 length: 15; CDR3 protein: CASSQDLGHLSEAFF; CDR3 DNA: TGCGCCAGCAGCCAAGATCTGGGACACCTCTCGGAAGCTTTCTTT
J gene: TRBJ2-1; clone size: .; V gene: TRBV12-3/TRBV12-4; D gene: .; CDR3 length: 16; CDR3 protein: CASSFLNRPENNEQFF; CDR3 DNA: TGTGCCAGCAGTTTTCTAAACCGACCTGAGAACAATGAGCAGTTCTTC
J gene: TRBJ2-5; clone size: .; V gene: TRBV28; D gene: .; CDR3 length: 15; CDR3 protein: CASSSTGAGQETQYF; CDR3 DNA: TGTGCCAGCAGTTCCACAGGGGCGGGACAGGAGACCCAGTACTTC
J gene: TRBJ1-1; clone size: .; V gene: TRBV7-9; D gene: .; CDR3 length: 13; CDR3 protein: CASSLEGGMGAFF; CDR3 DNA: TGTGCCAGCAGCTTAGAGGGAGGGATGGGAGCTTTCTTT
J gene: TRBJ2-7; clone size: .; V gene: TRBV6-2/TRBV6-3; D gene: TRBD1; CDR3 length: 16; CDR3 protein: CASSPMPRDSSYEQYF; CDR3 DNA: TGTGCCAGCAGTCCCATGCCCCGGGACAGTTCCTACGAGCAGTACTTC
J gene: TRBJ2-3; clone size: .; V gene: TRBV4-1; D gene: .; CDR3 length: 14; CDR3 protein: CASSQEGWADTQYF; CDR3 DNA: TGCGCCAGCAGCCAAGAGGGGTGGGCAGATACGCAGTATTTT
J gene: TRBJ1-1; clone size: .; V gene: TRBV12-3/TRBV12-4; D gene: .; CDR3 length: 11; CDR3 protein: CASSFPGRAFF; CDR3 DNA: TGTGCCAGCAGTTTTCCTGGAAGGGCTTTCTTT
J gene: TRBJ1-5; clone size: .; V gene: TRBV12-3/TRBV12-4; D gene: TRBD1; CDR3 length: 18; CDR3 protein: CASSLNSIGTGTNQPQHF; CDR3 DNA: TGTGCCAGCAGTTTAAATTCGATTGGGACAGGGACAAATCAGCCCCAGCATTTT
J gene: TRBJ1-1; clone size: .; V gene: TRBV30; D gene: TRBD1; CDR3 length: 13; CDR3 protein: CACNRGLIPRAFF; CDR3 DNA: TGTGCCTGCAACAGGGGACTCATCCCGCGGGCTTTCTTT
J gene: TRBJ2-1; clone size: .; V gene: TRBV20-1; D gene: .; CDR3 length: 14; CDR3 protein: CSARSDVVVDEQFF; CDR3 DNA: TGCAGTGCTAGGTCCGACGTAGTGGTCGATGAGCAGTTCTTC
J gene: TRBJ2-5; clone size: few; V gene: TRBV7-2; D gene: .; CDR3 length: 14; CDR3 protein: CASSLDPGAGAQYF; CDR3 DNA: TGTGCCAGCAGCTTAGACCCAGGGGCCGGGGCCCAGTACTTC
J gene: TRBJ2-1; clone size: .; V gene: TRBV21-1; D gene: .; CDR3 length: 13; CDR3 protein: CAMGHVEGTEQFF; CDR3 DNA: TGTGCCATGGGCCATGTAGAGGGGACTGAGCAGTTCTTC
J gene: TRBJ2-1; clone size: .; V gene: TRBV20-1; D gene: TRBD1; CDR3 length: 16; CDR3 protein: CSASPPDRNIHNEQFF; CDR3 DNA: TGCAGTGCTAGTCCGCCGGACAGGAACATCCACAATGAGCAGTTCTTC
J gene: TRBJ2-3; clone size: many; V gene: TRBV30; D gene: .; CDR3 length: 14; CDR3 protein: CAWSGGLSTDTQYF; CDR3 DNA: TGTGCCTGGAGTGGGGGGCTAAGCACAGATACGCAGTATTTT
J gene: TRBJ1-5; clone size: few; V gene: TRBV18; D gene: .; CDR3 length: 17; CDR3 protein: CASSPTGPSRSSQPQHF; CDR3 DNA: TGTGCCAGCTCACCGACGGGACCGTCCAGGAGCAGTCAGCCCCAGCATTTT
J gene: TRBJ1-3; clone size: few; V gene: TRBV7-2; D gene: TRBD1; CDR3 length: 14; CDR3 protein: CASSRGQVGNTIYF; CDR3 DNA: TGTGCCAGCAGCCGAGGACAGGTCGGAAACACCATATATTTT
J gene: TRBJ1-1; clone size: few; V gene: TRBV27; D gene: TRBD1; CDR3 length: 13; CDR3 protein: CASGTGVGTEAFF; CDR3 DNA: TGTGCCAGCGGGACAGGGGTGGGCACTGAAGCTTTCTTT
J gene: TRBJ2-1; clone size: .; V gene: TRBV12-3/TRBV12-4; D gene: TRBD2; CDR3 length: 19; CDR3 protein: CASSSSPGTTGSSYNEQFF; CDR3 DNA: TGTGCCAGCAGTTCGTCGCCCGGGACTACCGGAAGCTCCTACAATGAGCAGTTCTTC
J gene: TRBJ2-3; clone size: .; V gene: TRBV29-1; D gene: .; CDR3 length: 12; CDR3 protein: CSVALGPDTQYF; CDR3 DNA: TGCAGCGTGGCGCTGGGGCCAGATACGCAGTATTTT
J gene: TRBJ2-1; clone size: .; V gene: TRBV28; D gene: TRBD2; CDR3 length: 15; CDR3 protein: CASIPSGGLYNEQFF; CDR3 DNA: TGTGCCAGCATTCCTAGCGGGGGGCTTTACAATGAGCAGTTCTTC